The TCR beta chain described here comes from a study of cytomegalovirus exposure and HLA in healthy donors. In germline, CDR1 is MGHRA, CDR2 YSYEKL. The length of the CDR3 is 18 residues. Unmatched junction bases numbered 10, after V lost 0 bases and J lost 7 bases. 60 Vbeta and 13 Jbeta primers were used in PCR. TCRdb's table, derived via immunoSEQ multiplex PCR, lists solely in-frame clones and lacks some. The table for this sample gives approximately 47,000 clones. This receptor was identified in a male donor in good health and CMV-seronegative. The rearrangement links TRBV4-1 to TRBJ2-1; 12 nucleotides line up with TRBD2. Material for sequencing was PBMCs. The CDR3 loop is CASSQDPLLAGGLNEQFF. The CDR3 nucleotides are TGCGCCAGCAGCCAAGATCCCCTCCTAGCGGGGGGGCTTAATGAGCAGTTCTTC.